This T cell receptor beta chain was recorded in a study of cytomegalovirus exposure and HLA in healthy donors. It was with 60 Vbeta and 13 Jbeta primers that the PCR ran. In the original processing: Later reanalysis found about 80 million unique TCR beta chains, about 11 million of them shared. Clones were read by immunoSEQ multiplex PCR, and TCRdb kept only the in-frame ones, dropping some. That table is the source of V, J and clone size, and D and trimming were worked out from the DNA. The sample records fewer than 200,000 clones, approximately 84% being singletons. The CDR3 runs 15 residues. Per the germline V gene, CDR1 is LNHDA and CDR2 is SQIVND (reference sequence). The ends were cut back, 10 bases at V and 0 bases at J, with 15 bases in the middle. Study-wide findings and caveats: An analysis that was carried out later associated some 17,000 TCR beta sequences with HLA alleles at 0.05 false discovery rate. In a later analysis, HLA-associated beta chains showed higher expansion and lower generation probabilities than comparable chains.

With regard to this clone: Its cognate antigen is unknown.

Specimen: PBMCs. The rearrangement uses TRBV19 and TRBJ1-4; D uncertain. This TCR derives from a man aged 18 to 30 in good health and CMV-seropositive. CDR3 sequence: CATRAPGATNEKLFF. CDR3 DNA sequence: TGTGCCACCAGAGCTCCGGGAGCAACTAATGAAAAACTGTTTTTT.